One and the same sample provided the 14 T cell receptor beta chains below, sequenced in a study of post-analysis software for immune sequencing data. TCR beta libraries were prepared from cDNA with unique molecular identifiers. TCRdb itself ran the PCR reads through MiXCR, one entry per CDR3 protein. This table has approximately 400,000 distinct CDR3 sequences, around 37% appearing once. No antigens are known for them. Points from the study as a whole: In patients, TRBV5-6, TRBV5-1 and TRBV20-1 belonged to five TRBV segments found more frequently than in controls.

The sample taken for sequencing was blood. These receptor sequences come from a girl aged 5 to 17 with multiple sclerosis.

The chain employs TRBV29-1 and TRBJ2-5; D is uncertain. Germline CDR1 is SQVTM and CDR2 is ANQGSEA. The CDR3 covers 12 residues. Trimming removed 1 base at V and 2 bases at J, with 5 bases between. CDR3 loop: CSVEVRQETQYF. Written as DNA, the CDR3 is TGCAGCGTTGAAGTACGGCAAGAGACCCAGTACTTC.

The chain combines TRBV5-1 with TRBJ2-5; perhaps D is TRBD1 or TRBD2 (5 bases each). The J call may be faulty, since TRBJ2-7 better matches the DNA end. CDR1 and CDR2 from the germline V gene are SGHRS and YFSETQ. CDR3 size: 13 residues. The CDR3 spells CASTFPGLDEQYF. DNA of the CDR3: TGCGCCAGCACTTTCCCGGGGCTGGACGAGCAGTACTTC.

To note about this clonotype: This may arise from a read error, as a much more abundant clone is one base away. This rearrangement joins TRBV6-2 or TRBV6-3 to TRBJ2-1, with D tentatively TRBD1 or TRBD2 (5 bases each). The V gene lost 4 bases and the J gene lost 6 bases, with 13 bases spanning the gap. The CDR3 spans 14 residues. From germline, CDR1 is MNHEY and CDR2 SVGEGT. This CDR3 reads CASSWGTPCNEQFF. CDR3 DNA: TGTGCCAGCAGTTGGGGGACCCCCTGCAATGAGCAGTTCTTC.

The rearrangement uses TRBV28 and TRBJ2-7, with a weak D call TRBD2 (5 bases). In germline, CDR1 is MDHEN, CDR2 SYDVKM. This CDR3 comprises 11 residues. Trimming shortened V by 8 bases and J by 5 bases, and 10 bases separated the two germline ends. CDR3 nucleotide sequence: TGTGCCAGCGGACTTAGCCACGAGCAGTACTTC. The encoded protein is CASGLSHEQYF.

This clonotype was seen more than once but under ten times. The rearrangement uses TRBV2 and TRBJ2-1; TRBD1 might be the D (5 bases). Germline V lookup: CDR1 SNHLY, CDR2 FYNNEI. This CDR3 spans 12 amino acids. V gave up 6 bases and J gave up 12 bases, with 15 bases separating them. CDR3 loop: CASRETGHGQFF. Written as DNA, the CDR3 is TGTGCCAGCAGGGAAACTGGACATGGGCAGTTCTTC.

The CDR3 nucleotides are TGTGCCAGCAGTACCCGATTGGGGGGAGGCTATGGCTACACCTTC. This encodes CASSTRLGGGYGYTF. This chain links TRBV12-3 or TRBV12-4 with TRBJ1-2; a weak D match, TRBD1 (5 bases). This CDR3 region has 15 residues. Trimming shortened V by 5 bases and J by 4 bases, and 17 bases separated the two germline ends.

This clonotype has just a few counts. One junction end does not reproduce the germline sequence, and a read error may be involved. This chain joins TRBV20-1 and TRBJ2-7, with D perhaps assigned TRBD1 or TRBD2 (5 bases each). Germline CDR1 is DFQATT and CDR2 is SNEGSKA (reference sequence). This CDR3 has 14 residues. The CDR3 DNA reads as TGCAGTGCTAGTGGGACCGAGATCTCCTACGAGGAGTACTTC. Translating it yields CSASGTEISYEEYF.

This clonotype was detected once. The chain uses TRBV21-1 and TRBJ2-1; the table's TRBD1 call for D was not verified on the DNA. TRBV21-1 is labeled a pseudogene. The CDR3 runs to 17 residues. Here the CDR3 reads CASSEARSQGAYNEQFF. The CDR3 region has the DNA TGTGCCAGCAGCGAAGCGCGTTCACAGGGTGCCTACAATGAGCAGTTCTTC.

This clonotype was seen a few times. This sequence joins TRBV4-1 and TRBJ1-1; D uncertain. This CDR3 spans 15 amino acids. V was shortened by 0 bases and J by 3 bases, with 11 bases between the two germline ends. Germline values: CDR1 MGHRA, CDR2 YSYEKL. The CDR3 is CASSQDNVGYTEAFF. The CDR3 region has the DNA TGCGCCAGCAGCCAAGATAACGTGGGATACACTGAAGCTTTCTTT.

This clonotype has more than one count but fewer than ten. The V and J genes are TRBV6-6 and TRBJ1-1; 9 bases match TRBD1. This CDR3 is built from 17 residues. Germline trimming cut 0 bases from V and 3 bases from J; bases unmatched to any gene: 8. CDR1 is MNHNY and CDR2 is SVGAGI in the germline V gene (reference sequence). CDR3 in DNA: TGTGCCAGCAGTTACTCCTACCGGGACAGGGAGGACACTGAAGCTTTCTTT. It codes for CASSYSYRDREDTEAFF.

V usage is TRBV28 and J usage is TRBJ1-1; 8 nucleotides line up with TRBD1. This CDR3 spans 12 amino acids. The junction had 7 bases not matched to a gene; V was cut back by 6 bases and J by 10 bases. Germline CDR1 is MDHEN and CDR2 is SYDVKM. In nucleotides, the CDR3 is TGTGCCAGCAGGACCGGACAGGGTTTAGCTTTCTTT. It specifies CASRTGQGLAFF.

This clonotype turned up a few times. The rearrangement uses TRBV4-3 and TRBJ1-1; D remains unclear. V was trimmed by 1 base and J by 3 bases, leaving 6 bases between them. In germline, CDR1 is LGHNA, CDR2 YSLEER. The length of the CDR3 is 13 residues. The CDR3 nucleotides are TGCGCCAGCAGCCAAGCGATGGACACTGAAGCTTTCTTT. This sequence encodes CASSQAMDTEAFF.

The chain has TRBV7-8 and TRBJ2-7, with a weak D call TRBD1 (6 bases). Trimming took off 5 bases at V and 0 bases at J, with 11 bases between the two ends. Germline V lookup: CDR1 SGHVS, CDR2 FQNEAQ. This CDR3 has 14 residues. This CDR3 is CASSPDRSSYEQYF. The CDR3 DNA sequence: TGTGCCAGCAGCCCCGACAGGAGCTCCTACGAGCAGTACTTC. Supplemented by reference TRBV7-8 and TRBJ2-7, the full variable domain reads GAGVSQSPRYKVAKRGQDVALRCDPISGHVSLFWYQQALGQGPEFLTYFQNEAQLDKSGLPSDRFFAERPEGSVSTLKIQRTQQEDSAVYLCASSPDRSSYEQYFGPGTRLTVT.

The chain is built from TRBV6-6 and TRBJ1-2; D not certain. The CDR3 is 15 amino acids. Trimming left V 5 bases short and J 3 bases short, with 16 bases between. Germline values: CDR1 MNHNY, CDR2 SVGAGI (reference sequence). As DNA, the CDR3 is TGTGCCAGCAGTCATCCGGGTCCGCAACACTATGGCTACACCTTC. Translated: CASSHPGPQHYGYTF.